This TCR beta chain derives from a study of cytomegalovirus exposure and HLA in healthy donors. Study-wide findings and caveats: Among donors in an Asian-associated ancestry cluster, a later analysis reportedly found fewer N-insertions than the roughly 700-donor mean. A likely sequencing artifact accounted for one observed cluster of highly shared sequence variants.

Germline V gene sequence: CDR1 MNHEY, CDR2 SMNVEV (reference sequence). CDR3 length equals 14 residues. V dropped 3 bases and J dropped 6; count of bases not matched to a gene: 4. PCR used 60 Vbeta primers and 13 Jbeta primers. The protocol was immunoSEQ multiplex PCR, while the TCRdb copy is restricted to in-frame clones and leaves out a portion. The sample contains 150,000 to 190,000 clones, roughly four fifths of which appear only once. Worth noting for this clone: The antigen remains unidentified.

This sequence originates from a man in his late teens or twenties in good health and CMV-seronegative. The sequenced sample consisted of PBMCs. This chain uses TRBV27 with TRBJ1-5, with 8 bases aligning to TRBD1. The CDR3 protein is CASSFQGAGQPQHF. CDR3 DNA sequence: TGTGCCAGCAGTTTTCAGGGGGCGGGTCAGCCCCAGCATTTT.